Listed below are T cell receptor beta chains from one sample, sequenced in a study of cytomegalovirus exposure and HLA in healthy donors. This table comes from immunoSEQ multiplex PCR, and its TCRdb copy is limited to in-frame clones, with some not included. The profile shows roughly 150,000 clones, roughly 84% of them singletons. Sequenced input: PBMCs. The receptors come from a woman aged 18 to 35 in good health and CMV-seronegative. The conserved cysteine and the conserved F or W are not part of the CDR3 here. Clone size is stated in some rows and not others, as once, few, many or a class when expanded.

TRBJ2-1 | TRBV6-5 | NA | ASRRQGGNEQF
TRBJ2-2 | TRBV19 | once | ASSNRVTGELF
TRBJ2-7 | TRBV2 | few | ARCRGGDTYEQY
TRBJ1-2 | TRBV6-5 | NA | ASQLTAGGNYGYT
TRBJ1-2 | TRBV19 | few | ASRGQAYGYT
TRBJ2-3 | TRBV2 | NA | ASSEGDRRTDTQY
TRBJ2-3 | TRBV27 | NA | ASSPWDRGTDTQY
TRBJ2-5 | TRBV7-9 | NA | ASSLELAGMHQETQY
TRBJ1-1 | TRBV9 | NA | ASSVDSQNTEAF
TRBJ1-6 | TRBV6-1 | once | ASRGTGSNSPLH